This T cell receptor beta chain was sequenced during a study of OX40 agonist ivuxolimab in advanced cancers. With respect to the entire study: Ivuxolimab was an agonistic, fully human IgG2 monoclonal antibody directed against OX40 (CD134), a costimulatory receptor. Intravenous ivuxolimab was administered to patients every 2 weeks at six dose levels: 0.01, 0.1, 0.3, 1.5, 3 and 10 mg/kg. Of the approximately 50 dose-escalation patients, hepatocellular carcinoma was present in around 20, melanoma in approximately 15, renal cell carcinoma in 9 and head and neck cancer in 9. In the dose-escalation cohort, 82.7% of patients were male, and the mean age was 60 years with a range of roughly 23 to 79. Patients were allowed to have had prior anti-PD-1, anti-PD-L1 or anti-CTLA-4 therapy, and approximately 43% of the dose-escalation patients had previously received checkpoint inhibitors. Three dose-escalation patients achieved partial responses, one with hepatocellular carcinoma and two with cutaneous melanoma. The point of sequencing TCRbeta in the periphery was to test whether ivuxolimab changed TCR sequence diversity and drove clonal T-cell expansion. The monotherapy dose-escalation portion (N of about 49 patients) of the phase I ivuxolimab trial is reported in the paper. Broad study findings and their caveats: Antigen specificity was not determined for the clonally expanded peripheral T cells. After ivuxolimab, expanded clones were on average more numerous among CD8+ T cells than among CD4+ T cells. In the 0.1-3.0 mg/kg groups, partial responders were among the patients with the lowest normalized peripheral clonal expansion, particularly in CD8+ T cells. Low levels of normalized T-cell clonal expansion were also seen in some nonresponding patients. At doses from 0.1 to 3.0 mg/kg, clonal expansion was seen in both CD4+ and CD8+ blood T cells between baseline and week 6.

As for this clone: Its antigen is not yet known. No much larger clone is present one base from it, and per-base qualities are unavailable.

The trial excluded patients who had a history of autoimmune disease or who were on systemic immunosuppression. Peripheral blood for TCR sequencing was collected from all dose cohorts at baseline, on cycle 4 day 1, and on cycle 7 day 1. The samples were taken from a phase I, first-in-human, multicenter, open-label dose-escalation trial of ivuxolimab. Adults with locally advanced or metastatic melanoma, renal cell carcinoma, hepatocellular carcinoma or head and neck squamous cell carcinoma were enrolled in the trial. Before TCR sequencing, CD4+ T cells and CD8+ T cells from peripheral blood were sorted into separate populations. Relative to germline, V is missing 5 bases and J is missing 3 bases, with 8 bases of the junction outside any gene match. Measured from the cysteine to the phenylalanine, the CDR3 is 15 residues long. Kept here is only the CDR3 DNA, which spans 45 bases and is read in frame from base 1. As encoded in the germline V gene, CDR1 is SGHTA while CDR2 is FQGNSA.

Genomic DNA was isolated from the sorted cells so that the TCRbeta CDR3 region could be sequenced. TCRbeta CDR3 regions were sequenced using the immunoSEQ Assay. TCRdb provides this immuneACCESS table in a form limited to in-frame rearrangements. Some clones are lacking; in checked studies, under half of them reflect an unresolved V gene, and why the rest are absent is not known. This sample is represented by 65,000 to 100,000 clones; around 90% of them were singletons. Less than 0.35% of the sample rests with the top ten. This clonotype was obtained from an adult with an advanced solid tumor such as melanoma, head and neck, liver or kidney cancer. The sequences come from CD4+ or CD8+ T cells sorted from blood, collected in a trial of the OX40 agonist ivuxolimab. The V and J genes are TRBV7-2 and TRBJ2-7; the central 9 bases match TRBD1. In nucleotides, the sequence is TGTGCCAGCAGCCCCACCGCGGGACAGGGCTACGAGCAGTACTTC. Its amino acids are CASSPTAGQGYEQYF. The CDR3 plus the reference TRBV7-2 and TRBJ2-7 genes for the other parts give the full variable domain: GAGVSQSPSNKVTEKGKDVELRCDPISGHTALYWYRQSLGQGLEFLIYFQGNSAPDKSGLPSDRFSAERTGGSVSTLTIQRTQQEDSAVYLCASSPTAGQGYEQYFGPGTRLTVT.